This is a list of T cell receptor beta chains from one sample in a study of response to subunit inactivated influenza vaccine. In TCRdb, the RT-PCR reads were re-called with MiXCR into one record per CDR3 protein. The table lists some 850,000 distinct CDR3 sequences, approximately 17% of them singletons. The sequencing used PBMCs from blood, collected roughly 5 days after vaccination. These receptors were obtained from a man aged 50-60 years who received an inactivated influenza vaccine. The conserved cysteine and the conserved F or W are not part of the CDR3 here.

cdr3_aa: ATSDPGTGRSDEQF
j_call: TRBJ2-1
v_call: TRBV24-1

cdr3_aa: ASSSIWPEAF
j_call: TRBJ1-1
v_call: TRBV12-3/TRBV12-4

cdr3_aa: ASSKGTSGVYNEQF
j_call: TRBJ2-1
v_call: TRBV5-4

cdr3_aa: SAPQRRAADGYT
j_call: TRBJ1-2
v_call: TRBV20-1

cdr3_aa: ASSSGVPNYGYT
j_call: TRBJ1-2
v_call: TRBV12-3/TRBV12-4

cdr3_aa: ATPQTEPYEQY
j_call: TRBJ2-7
v_call: TRBV19

cdr3_aa: ASSHRGHMADTQY
j_call: TRBJ2-3
v_call: TRBV5-5

cdr3_aa: SAEAANTDTQY
j_call: TRBJ2-3
v_call: TRBV29-1

cdr3_aa: ASSSLAGVTQY
j_call: TRBJ2-5
v_call: TRBV18

cdr3_aa: ASSHSKGEQY
j_call: TRBJ2-7
v_call: TRBV12-3/TRBV12-4

cdr3_aa: SANGQTSSYEQY
j_call: TRBJ2-7
v_call: TRBV20-1

cdr3_aa: ASSSPGPFTGTQY
j_call: TRBJ2-3
v_call: TRBV6-2/TRBV6-3

cdr3_aa: ASSPAGDKNTEAF
j_call: TRBJ1-1
v_call: TRBV5-1

cdr3_aa: ASSFIGGLAAGELF
j_call: TRBJ2-2
v_call: TRBV12-3/TRBV12-4

cdr3_aa: SVSVAGGSNYGYT
j_call: TRBJ1-2
v_call: TRBV29-1

cdr3_aa: SATEDGTYLTDTQY
j_call: TRBJ2-3
v_call: TRBV20-1

cdr3_aa: SASFRIKSNEKLF
j_call: TRBJ1-4
v_call: TRBV20-1

cdr3_aa: ASSTGLAGSQTQY
j_call: TRBJ2-5
v_call: TRBV3-1

cdr3_aa: ASSPRAGDQPQH
j_call: TRBJ1-5
v_call: TRBV7-2

cdr3_aa: ASSRTYGYT
j_call: TRBJ1-2
v_call: TRBV28

cdr3_aa: SAPGQTYEQY
j_call: TRBJ2-7
v_call: TRBV20-1

cdr3_aa: ASSLASGEQF
j_call: TRBJ2-1
v_call: TRBV7-2

cdr3_aa: ASSLAFGVDSPLH
j_call: TRBJ1-6
v_call: TRBV12-3/TRBV12-4

cdr3_aa: SATSLAGGLTDTQY
j_call: TRBJ2-3
v_call: TRBV20-1

cdr3_aa: ATSASGNYEQY
j_call: TRBJ2-7
v_call: TRBV24-1

cdr3_aa: ASSLPRTSGYYNEQF
j_call: TRBJ2-1
v_call: TRBV7-8

cdr3_aa: ASSPHRGRNSPLH
j_call: TRBJ1-6
v_call: TRBV12-3/TRBV12-4

cdr3_aa: ASNDRDRDSYGYT
j_call: TRBJ1-2
v_call: TRBV28

cdr3_aa: ASSAASPTDTQY
j_call: TRBJ2-3
v_call: TRBV6-1

cdr3_aa: ASSLGAGQVLIANTGELF
j_call: TRBJ2-2
v_call: TRBV11-2

cdr3_aa: SVGRESSYEQY
j_call: TRBJ2-7
v_call: TRBV29-1

cdr3_aa: SARELAGTYTGELF
j_call: TRBJ2-2
v_call: TRBV20-1

cdr3_aa: ASSLASTSPYEQY
j_call: TRBJ2-7
v_call: TRBV7-2

cdr3_aa: ASSLGAPVNQPQH
j_call: TRBJ1-5
v_call: TRBV5-6

cdr3_aa: ASSVASSASSTDTQY
j_call: TRBJ2-3
v_call: TRBV9

cdr3_aa: ASSLEGAWYNEQF
j_call: TRBJ2-1
v_call: TRBV12-3/TRBV12-4

cdr3_aa: ASSVGTTDGQF
j_call: TRBJ2-1
v_call: TRBV7-9

cdr3_aa: ASSLGSGVTEAF
j_call: TRBJ1-1
v_call: TRBV5-1

cdr3_aa: ASAQMDTGELF
j_call: TRBJ2-2
v_call: TRBV5-6

cdr3_aa: ASSQDSGAMRVETQY
j_call: TRBJ2-5
v_call: TRBV4-3